This T cell receptor beta chain was recorded in a study of T cell repertoires in cytomegalovirus infection. Study observations and caveats: Dominant in the ex vivo response were TCR beta clonotypes restricted by HLA-C and specific for CMV.

TCRdb independently ran MiXCR on the reads; one entry per CDR3 protein. The sample consists of fewer than 70,000 distinct CDR3 sequences, under 30% of them appearing once. The CDR3 is made up of 14 amino acids. The V segment lost 4 bases and the J segment 5 bases; nucleotides outside the gene matches: 9. Per germline, CDR1 GTSNPN and CDR2 SVGIG (reference sequence). Details on this clonotype: Its antigen is currently unknown.

This TCR was recovered from a human donor in good health (CMV status not recorded). Some clones in this sample may be carry-over from other donors' samples. The input for sequencing was CD8+ T cells from cultured PBMCs, taken from culture after CMV antigen stimulation. The J gene is TRBJ2-5, the V gene TRBV30, with 8 bases aligning to TRBD2. The CDR3 spells CAWTDGGAWETQYF. For the CDR3, the DNA is TGTGCCTGGACAGACGGGGGGGCGTGGGAGACCCAGTACTTC.